A single TCR beta chain is shown here with its context. The sample originates from a study of shared clonotypes between healthy human individuals. Germline V CDR1 and CDR2: SEHNR, FQNEAQ (reference sequence). The V and J ends lost 5 bases and 8 bases respectively, with 10 bases between them. The CDR3 consists of 13 residues. Clones were read by immunoSEQ multiplex PCR, and TCRdb kept only the in-frame ones, dropping some. The table lists approximately 2.5 million clones, more than 80% of them singletons. This rearrangement joins TRBV7-9 to TRBJ1-6; tentative D call: TRBD1 (5 bases). Sequencing input: naive CD4+ T cells sorted from blood. As for subset: CD45RA+ positively selected. The sequence was obtained from a man aged 18 to 30 in good health. The CDR3 DNA sequence: TGTGCCAGCAGCCCAGGGCGGGATTCACCCCTCCACTTT. This codes for CASSPGRDSPLHF.